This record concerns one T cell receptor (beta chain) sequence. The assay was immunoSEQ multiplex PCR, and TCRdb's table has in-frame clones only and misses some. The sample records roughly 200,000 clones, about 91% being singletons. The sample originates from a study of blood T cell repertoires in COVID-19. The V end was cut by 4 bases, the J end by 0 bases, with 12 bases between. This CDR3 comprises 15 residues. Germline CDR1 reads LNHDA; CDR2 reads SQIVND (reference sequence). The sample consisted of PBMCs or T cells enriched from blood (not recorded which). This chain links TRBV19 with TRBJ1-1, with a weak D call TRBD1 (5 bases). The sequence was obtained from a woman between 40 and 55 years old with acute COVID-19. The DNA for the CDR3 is TGTGCCAGTAGTACCCCAGAGGACATGAACACTGAAGCTTTCTTT. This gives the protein CASSTPEDMNTEAFF.